The 13 T cell receptor beta chains reported below all come from one sample, sequenced in a study of identical twins. TCRdb recomputed calls from the 5' RACE reads with MiXCR, one row per CDR3 protein. The data hold about 480,000 distinct CDR3 sequences, with 11% to 15% observed a single time. These data are also associated with another study on yellow fever vaccine responses in identical twins.

Sequences were obtained from CD4+ T cells sorted from blood. The receptors derive from a woman in her late teens or twenties in good health.

This clonotype occurred many times. The chain recombines TRBV12-3 or TRBV12-4 with TRBJ1-5; 9 bases align to TRBD1. This CDR3 is built from 16 residues. V dropped 4 bases and J dropped 6; count of bases not matched to a gene: 10. CDR3 region: CASSSGTGRASQPQHF. As DNA, the CDR3 is TGTGCCAGCAGTTCCGGGACAGGGAGAGCGTCTCAGCCCCAGCATTTT.

This clonotype occurred a few times. This chain joins TRBV6-1 and TRBJ2-3, with TRBD2 identical over 9 bases. Germline-derived CDR1 and CDR2 are MNHNS and SASEGT. J gave up 2 bases and V 5 bases, and 5 bases lay outside the gene matches. This CDR3 comprises 15 residues. The CDR3 nucleotides are TGTGCCAGCAGTAATCTAGCGGGGAACACAGATACGCAGTATTTT. Protein product: CASSNLAGNTDTQYF.

This clonotype was detected only a few times. The rearrangement joins TRBV12-3 or TRBV12-4 to TRBJ2-4; D might be TRBD2 (5 bases). The V end was cut by 3 bases, the J end by 5 bases, with 8 bases between. The CDR3 runs 13 residues. CDR3 amino acids: CASSLLAENIQYF. DNA for the CDR3: TGTGCCAGCAGTTTGCTAGCAGAAAACATTCAGTACTTC.

V and J are TRBV7-2 and TRBJ1-3; 8 bases match TRBD1. With V trimmed by 3 bases and J by 2 bases, 3 bases remained unmatched. Germline values: CDR1 SGHTA, CDR2 FQGNSA. This CDR3 is 15 amino acids long. CDR3 coding DNA: TGTGCCAGCAGCTTGACAGGGGAGGCTGGAAACACCATATATTTT. Translated, it gives CASSLTGEAGNTIYF. The whole variable domain, filled in from reference TRBV7-2 and TRBJ1-3, reads GAGVSQSPSNKVTEKGKDVELRCDPISGHTALYWYRQSLGQGLEFLIYFQGNSAPDKSGLPSDRFSAERTGGSVSTLTIQRTQQEDSAVYLCASSLTGEAGNTIYFGEGSWLTVV.

This clonotype was detected a few times. Because the CDR3's place on the DNA is in doubt, the DNA is left out and the CDR3 is given as listed by TCRdb. The chain couples TRBV7-3 to TRBJ2-1. Germline loops: CDR1 SGHTA, CDR2 FQGTGA. The CDR3 region is 15 residues in length, termini included. CDR3 residues: CASSSTLGSYNEQFF.

This clonotype showed up many times. This chain uses TRBV4-3 with TRBJ2-5; 12 bases match TRBD2. CDR1 is LGHNA, CDR2 YSLEER, per germline. V shed 0 bases, J shed 4 bases, and the junction held 6 bases outside the gene matches. CDR3 length equals 17 residues. This CDR3 reads CASSQDSTSGRLETQYF. CDR3 sequence (DNA): TGCGCCAGCAGCCAAGACTCAACTAGCGGGAGGCTAGAGACCCAGTACTTC.

The V gene is TRBV5-6, the J gene TRBJ2-7; the D gene is possibly TRBD2 (5 bases). Germline CDR1 reads SGHDT; CDR2 reads YYEEEE. V was trimmed by 1 base and J by 7 bases, leaving 9 bases between them. The CDR3 is 12 amino acids. CDR3 region: CASSLLWREQYF. CDR3 bases: TGTGCCAGCAGCTTGCTCTGGAGGGAGCAGTACTTC. The whole variable domain, filled in from reference TRBV5-6 and TRBJ2-7, reads DAGVTQSPTHLIKTRGQQVTLRCSPKSGHDTVSWYQQALGQGPQFIFQYYEEEERQRGNFPDRFSGHQFPNYSSELNVNALLLGDSALYLCASSLLWREQYFGPGTRLTVT.

V usage is TRBV9 and J usage is TRBJ2-3; possible D gene TRBD1, 6 bases. The CDR3 runs to 15 residues. The ends were cut back, 4 bases at V and 3 bases at J, with 15 bases in the middle. Germline assignment: CDR1 SGDLS and CDR2 YYNGEE. The CDR3, as DNA: TGTGCCAGCAGCCTCCTGGGCAGGGGTACAGATACGCAGTATTTT. This sequence encodes CASSLLGRGTDTQYF.

The chain carries TRBV7-2 and TRBJ2-3; 13 bases agree with TRBD2. Germline V lookup: CDR1 SGHTA, CDR2 FQGNSA. The V and J ends lost 5 bases and 4 bases, in that order; junction bases with no gene match: 6. The CDR3 length is 16 residues. CDR3 nucleotides: TGTGCCAGCAGCGCTGGGACTAGCGGGAACGCAGATACGCAGTATTTT. Amino acids: CASSAGTSGNADTQYF.

The sample holds a few counts of this clonotype. The chain employs TRBV19 and TRBJ2-3, with D unresolved. CDR1 and CDR2 from the germline V gene are LNHDA and SQIVND (reference sequence). V dropped 4 bases and J dropped 2 bases, with 7 bases sitting between them. This CDR3 is built from 13 residues. Here the CDR3 DNA reads TGTGCCAGTAGTACAAGGGACACAGATACGCAGTATTTT. This encodes CASSTRDTDTQYF.

In this sample, this clonotype turned up a few times. The chain joins TRBV19 to TRBJ2-7; D gene ambiguous. This CDR3 is built from 12 residues. CDR1 and CDR2 from the germline V gene are LNHDA and SQIVND (reference sequence). Trimming took off 3 bases at V and 6 bases at J, with 9 bases between the two ends. DNA of the CDR3: TGTGCCAGTAGTATTCTGGGCGGCGAGCAGTACTTC. Its translation: CASSILGGEQYF.

This chain links TRBV3-1 with TRBJ2-2, with 7 positions matching TRBD2. The germline CDR1 and CDR2 sequences are LGHDT and YNNKEL (reference sequence). The CDR3 runs to 16 residues. J lost 2 bases, V lost 1 base, and 4 bases had no gene match. In DNA, the CDR3 is TGTGCCAGCAGCCAAGGTAGCGGGTTCAACACCGGGGAGCTGTTTTTT. It specifies CASSQGSGFNTGELFF.

There are a few counts of this clonotype. This chain joins TRBV9 and TRBJ2-5; 8 positions agree with TRBD1. The CDR3 runs 14 residues. V dropped 3 bases and J dropped 1; count of bases not matched to a gene: 2. Germline V gives CDR1 SGDLS, CDR2 YYNGEE. The CDR3, as DNA: TGTGCCAGCAGCGCCGGACAGGGCCAAGAGACCCAGTACTTC. It yields the protein CASSAGQGQETQYF.